The next 31 T cell receptor beta chains were all read from a single sample in a study of human T cells and chemical hapten exposure. TCRdb re-analysed the RACE reads in MiXCR, keeping a single row per CDR3 protein. The sample gives 150,000 to 200,000 distinct CDR3 sequences, about 14% of which show up once; about 1.7% is in the top ten. Noted time point: patch test 1, 2 weeks after DPC sensitization. Sample treatment: therapeutic diphenylcyclopropenone sensitization with weekly scalp DPC. The input for sequencing was whole blood, taken in connection with sensitization to the hapten diphenylcyclopropenone (DPC). All receptors come from a woman aged 30 to 39 with alopecia areata. Some clones in this sample may be carry-over from other donors' samples.

This clonotype has just a few counts. The rearrangement joins TRBV7-6 to TRBJ1-2; TRBD1 agrees at 8 bases. CDR3 length: 14 residues. After removal of 7 bases from V and 6 bases from J, the junction contained 10 bases not matched to a gene. In germline, CDR1 is SGHVS, CDR2 FNYEAQ. The CDR3 bases are TGTGCCAGCACCTGGACAGGGATAGGGAATGGCTACACCTTC. Its translation is CASTWTGIGNGYTF.

This clonotype turned up a few times. The genes are TRBV3-1 and TRBJ2-4; TRBD1 matches 7 bases. V was pared by 5 bases and J by 1 base, with 2 bases of the junction left unmatched. CDR1 and CDR2 from the germline V gene are LGHDT and YNNKEL (reference sequence). The CDR3 contains 14 residues. The CDR3 sequence: CASSGQAAKNIQYF. CDR3 in DNA: TGTGCCAGCAGCGGACAGGCGGCCAAAAACATTCAGTACTTC.

This clonotype was observed a few times. The chain combines TRBV21-1 with TRBJ1-5. TRBV21-1 is assigned pseudogene status. The CDR3 loop spans 16 amino acids. The CDR3 loop is CASSKAQGLCNQPQHF. The CDR3 DNA reads as TGTGCCAGCAGCAAAGCTCAAGGGTTGTGTAATCAGCCCCAGCATTTT.

The V gene is TRBV7-2, the J gene TRBJ1-3, with a weak D call TRBD1 (5 bases). CDR1 is SGHTA, CDR2 FQGNSA, per germline. The CDR3 runs 17 residues. Trimming cost V 1 base and J 0 bases, with 13 bases left between them. CDR3 bases: TGTGCCAGCAGCTTAGTAAGCCAGGGAACCTCTGGAAACACCATATATTTT. It codes for CASSLVSQGTSGNTIYF. Full variable domain (missing parts from reference TRBV7-2 and TRBJ1-3): GAGVSQSPSNKVTEKGKDVELRCDPISGHTALYWYRQSLGQGLEFLIYFQGNSAPDKSGLPSDRFSAERTGGSVSTLTIQRTQQEDSAVYLCASSLVSQGTSGNTIYFGEGSWLTVV.

This clonotype was detected only a few times. The chain recombines TRBV29-1 with TRBJ2-1; no definite D call. The ends were cut back, 4 bases at V and 4 bases at J, with 5 bases in the middle. This CDR3 is 11 amino acids long. Germline CDR1 reads SQVTM; CDR2 reads ANQGSEA. The CDR3 coding sequence is TGCAGCGTTGGGGGTTACAATGAGCAGTTCTTC. It translates to CSVGGYNEQFF.

This clonotype was found many times. The chain carries TRBV11-2 and TRBJ1-5, with unresolved D. This CDR3 comprises 16 residues. In germline, CDR1 is SGHAT, CDR2 FQNNGV. With 3 bases removed from V and 4 bases from J, the gap between germline ends came to 16 bases. The CDR3 spells CASSLLGSGGNQPQHF. CDR3 DNA: TGTGCCAGCAGCTTGCTTGGGTCAGGCGGTAATCAGCCCCAGCATTTT.

The chain couples TRBV7-9 to TRBJ2-7; 9 bases align to TRBD1. This CDR3 has 15 residues. The trim removed 4 bases at V and 4 bases at J, leaving 8 bases unmatched. CDR1 is SEHNR and CDR2 is FQNEAQ in the germline V gene (reference sequence). The CDR3 is CASSSTGTGPYEQYF. The DNA for the CDR3 is TGTGCCAGCAGCTCAACCGGGACAGGGCCGTACGAGCAGTACTTC.

V is TRBV19 and J is TRBJ2-3, with 9 bases that match TRBD1. This CDR3 is 15 amino acids long. Germline assignment: CDR1 LNHDA and CDR2 SQIVND (reference sequence). With 7 bases clipped from V and 3 bases from J, the junction kept 8 bases outside the gene matches. Here the CDR3 DNA reads TGTGCCAGTACCGCCGGGACAGGGTTTACAGATACGCAGTATTTT. Translated: CASTAGTGFTDTQYF. Supplemented by reference TRBV19 and TRBJ2-3, the full variable domain reads DGGITQSPKYLFRKEGQNVTLSCEQNLNHDAMYWYRQDPGQGLRLIYYSQIVNDFQKGDIAEGYSVSREKKESFPLTVTSAQKNPTAFYLCASTAGTGFTDTQYFGPGTRLTVL.

This clonotype was detected only a few times. The rearrangement uses TRBV11-1 and TRBJ2-7; 14 bases are a match to TRBD2. The CDR3 is made up of 16 amino acids. CDR1 is SGHAT and CDR2 is FQDESV in the germline V gene (reference sequence). Trimming cost V 5 bases and J 6 bases; bases outside gene matches: 9. As DNA, the CDR3 is TGTGCCAGCAGCACGGATCCGGGACTAGCGGGGGCCGAGCAGTACTTC. This encodes CASSTDPGLAGAEQYF.

The CDR3 DNA sequence: TGTGCCAGCAACCTAGGAAGGGGTCGGAAACGCGCTAGCGCAGATACGCAGTATTTT. It specifies CASNLGRGRKRASADTQYF. The rearrangement links TRBV7-8 to TRBJ2-3; tentative D call: TRBD2 (6 bases). Germline loops: CDR1 SGHVS, CDR2 FQNEAQ. Between the trimmed V and J ends, which lost 7 bases and 4 bases, there was a span of 30 bases. The CDR3 extends over 19 amino acids. The variable domain in full, with the rest retrieved from reference TRBV7-8 and TRBJ2-3, is GAGVSQSPRYKVAKRGQDVALRCDPISGHVSLFWYQQALGQGPEFLTYFQNEAQLDKSGLPSDRFFAERPEGSVSTLKIQRTQQEDSAVYLCASNLGRGRKRASADTQYFGPGTRLTVL.

A few counts support this clonotype. The J gene is TRBJ2-1, the V gene TRBV6-2 or TRBV6-3; 8 bases agree with TRBD2. The V gene's germline CDR1 is MNHEY and CDR2 SVGEGT. CDR3 size: 16 residues. J lost 4 bases, V lost 6 bases, and 11 bases had no gene match. The CDR3 coding sequence is TGTGCCAGCAGCCCATTTAGCGGGACCGCTTACAATGAGCAGTTCTTC. Translating gives CASSPFSGTAYNEQFF.

This clonotype was recorded many times. This chain joins TRBV6-2 or TRBV6-3 and TRBJ2-1; a possible D gene is TRBD2 (5 bases). Germline V gene data show CDR1 as MNHEY and CDR2 as SVGEGT. CDR3 length: 15 residues. Trimming took 2 bases from V and 7 from J, leaving 15 bases between them. This chain's CDR3 is CASSYGGLPHNEQFF. For the CDR3, the DNA is TGTGCCAGCAGTTACGGCGGACTTCCTCATAATGAGCAGTTCTTC.

The chain's CDR3 is CSRVAGGRETQYF. The CDR3 region has the DNA TGCAGTCGTGTAGCGGGAGGAAGGGAGACCCAGTACTTC. This chain joins TRBV20-1 and TRBJ2-5; 10 bases are a match to TRBD2. CDR3 size: 13 residues. J gave up 5 bases and V 8 bases, and 8 bases lay outside the gene matches. Germline CDR1 reads DFQATT; CDR2 reads SNEGSKA (reference sequence).

This rearrangement joins TRBV6-6 to TRBJ2-2; perhaps TRBD2 as D (5 bases). The germline V gene has CDR1 MNHNY and CDR2 SVGAGI (reference sequence). The V end was cut by 0 bases, the J end by 6 bases, with 17 bases between. The CDR3 is made up of 17 amino acids. CDR3 DNA sequence: TGTGCCAGCAGTTACTCAGCGGCGGTGCGACTGGCCGGGGAGCTGTTTTTT. Amino acid sequence: CASSYSAAVRLAGELFF.

Many counts were recorded for this clonotype. This chain uses TRBV12-3 or TRBV12-4 with TRBJ2-1, with TRBD2 as a possible D gene (5 bases). The V end lost 5 bases, the J end lost 2 bases, and 25 bases lay between the germline ends. The CDR3 spans 19 residues. CDR3 sequence (DNA): TGTGCCAGCAGTCCTACTTTCTCCCTTGCGGGTTCGCCCTACAATGAGCAGTTCTTC. Translation gives CASSPTFSLAGSPYNEQFF.

In this sample, this clonotype turned up a few times. The chain joins TRBV5-1 to TRBJ1-3, with a possible D match to TRBD1 (5 bases). From germline, CDR1 is SGHRS and CDR2 YFSETQ. The CDR3 spans 15 residues. Trimming stripped 6 bases from V and 2 bases from J, with 15 bases between. The CDR3 DNA follows: TGCGCCAGCACCCCCGGCGGGGGTCCTGGAAACACCATATATTTT. As protein: CASTPGGGPGNTIYF.

The V gene is TRBV20-1, the J gene TRBJ1-1; TRBD1 matches 8 bases. The CDR3 length is 14 residues. In germline, CDR1 is DFQATT, CDR2 SNEGSKA (reference sequence). V shed 6 bases, J shed 3 bases, and the junction held 9 bases outside the gene matches. In nucleotides, the CDR3 is TGCAGTGCCAGGACAGGGCAGGTCGACACTGAAGCTTTCTTT. This translates into CSARTGQVDTEAFF.

The V and J genes are TRBV7-8 and TRBJ1-1; the D gene is possibly TRBD1 (6 bases). Germline values: CDR1 SGHVS, CDR2 FQNEAQ. The length of the CDR3 is 17 residues. V was clipped by 5 bases and J by 0 bases, with 19 bases between them. In nucleotides, the CDR3 is TGTGCCAGCAGCCTTTATGGCCGACAGGACATGAACACTGAAGCTTTCTTT. Protein sequence: CASSLYGRQDMNTEAFF.

J is TRBJ1-2 and V is TRBV10-3, with a tentative D call TRBD1 (6 bases). CDR1 is ENHRY and CDR2 is SYGVKD in the germline V gene. The V end lost 7 bases, the J end lost 1 base, and 10 bases lay between the germline ends. The CDR3 has 13 residues. The CDR3 DNA follows: TGTGCCATCACGCCGGACAGTAACTATGGCTACACCTTC. Protein sequence: CAITPDSNYGYTF.

The genes are TRBV20-1 and TRBJ1-2, with D possibly matching TRBD1 (5 bases). With 2 bases removed from V and 2 bases from J, the gap between germline ends came to 12 bases. Germline values: CDR1 DFQATT, CDR2 SNEGSKA (reference sequence). The CDR3 loop spans 14 amino acids. CDR3 in amino acids: CSARSPGGNYGYTF. The DNA of the CDR3 is TGCAGTGCTAGATCCCCGGGGGGAAACTATGGCTACACCTTC.

J is TRBJ2-3 and V is TRBV7-9; D unresolved. Germline V gene data show CDR1 as SEHNR and CDR2 as FQNEAQ (reference sequence). CDR3 length equals 14 residues. Trimming took off 1 base at V and 1 base at J, with 6 bases between the two ends. CDR3 protein: CASSLELGTDTQYF. The CDR3 coding sequence is TGTGCCAGCAGCTTAGAGCTGGGCACAGATACGCAGTATTTT.

This clonotype showed up many times. The chain uses TRBV4-1 and TRBJ1-2; D gene uncertain. Germline CDR1 reads MGHRA; CDR2 reads YSYEKL. The CDR3 is made up of 13 amino acids. Trimming shortened V by 0 bases and J by 4 bases, and 6 bases separated the two germline ends. The CDR3 sequence is CASSQETIYGYTF. CDR3 sequence (DNA): TGCGCCAGCAGCCAAGAGACTATCTATGGCTACACCTTC.

With respect to this clonotype: A read error may be the cause here, since a much bigger clone is one base away. This chain's CDR3 is CATSREPPRRGVDQPQHF. The CDR3 DNA reads as TGTGCCACCAGCAGAGAACCCCCTCGACGGGGAGTCGACCAGCCCCAGCATTTT. The chain has TRBV15 and TRBJ1-5, with D unclear. The CDR3 has 18 amino acids. Germline CDR1 is LNHNV and CDR2 is YYDKDF (reference sequence). Trimming left V 0 bases short and J 7 bases short, with 22 bases between. The full variable domain, rest sourced from reference TRBV15 and TRBJ1-5, is DAMVIQNPRYQVTQFGKPVTLSCSQTLNHNVMYWYQQKSSQAPKLLFHYYDKDFNNEADTPDNFQSRRPNTSFCFLDIRSPGLGDTAMYLCATSREPPRRGVDQPQHFGDGTRLSIL.

This chain connects TRBV27 to TRBJ2-7; D remains ambiguous. V was clipped by 8 bases and J by 3 bases, with 17 bases between them. The germline CDR1 and CDR2 sequences are MNHEY and SMNVEV (reference sequence). This CDR3 spans 14 amino acids. The CDR3 DNA follows: TGTGCCAGCCGACGGTACCCTGAGAACTACGAGCAGTACTTC. The encoded protein is CASRRYPENYEQYF.

This clonotype was recorded at least ten times. The rearrangement uses TRBV29-1 and TRBJ2-7; tentative D call: TRBD1 (6 bases). This CDR3 spans 15 amino acids. Trimming shortened V by 7 bases and J by 2 bases, and 21 bases separated the two germline ends. CDR1 SQVTM and CDR2 ANQGSEA come from the germline V gene. CDR3 bases: TGCAGCGCGATACAGGGTAGAAGCGGAACCTACGAGCAGTACTTC. Protein sequence: CSAIQGRSGTYEQYF.

This chain connects TRBV20-1 to TRBJ2-7; TRBD2 agrees at 12 bases. Germline values: CDR1 DFQATT, CDR2 SNEGSKA (reference sequence). The CDR3 loop spans 17 amino acids. Trimming cost V 1 base and J 1 base; bases outside gene matches: 8. As DNA, the CDR3 is TGCAGTGCTAGAGCTATTGGGACTAGCGGGTTGTCCTACGAGCAGTACTTC. It encodes CSARAIGTSGLSYEQYF.

The table lists this clonotype with many counts. The chain has TRBV9 and TRBJ2-5, with 7 bases that match TRBD2. CDR1 is SGDLS, CDR2 YYNGEE, per germline. The CDR3 is 15 amino acids. V was clipped by 2 bases and J by 4 bases; unmatched bases: 8. CDR3 amino acids: CASSVGGGPAETQYF. In nucleotides, the CDR3 is TGTGCCAGCAGCGTTGGGGGAGGGCCTGCAGAGACCCAGTACTTC.

The chain carries TRBV20-1 and TRBJ2-5; 11 nucleotides match TRBD2. The V gene end was trimmed by 0 bases and the J gene end by 3 bases; junction bases not matched to a gene: 6. The germline V gene has CDR1 DFQATT and CDR2 SNEGSKA (reference sequence). The CDR3 contains 16 residues. The CDR3 is CSARDQTSGIEETQYF. The CDR3 DNA reads as TGCAGTGCTAGAGACCAGACTAGCGGGATCGAAGAGACCCAGTACTTC.

This clonotype was counted a few times. CDR3 protein: CASSAGTLNTEAFF. CDR3 coding DNA: TGCGCCAGCAGCGCCGGGACGTTGAACACTGAAGCTTTCTTT. This sequence joins TRBV5-1 and TRBJ1-1, with TRBD1 as a possible D gene (5 bases). The germline CDR1 and CDR2 sequences are SGHRS and YFSETQ. V was trimmed by 4 bases and J by 0 bases, leaving 10 bases between them. CDR3 size: 14 residues.

This clonotype was counted a few times. The chain recombines TRBV6-1 with TRBJ2-1; perhaps TRBD2 as D (5 bases). CDR1 MNHNS and CDR2 SASEGT come from the germline V gene. Trimming cost V 1 base and J 10 bases, with 8 bases left between them. The CDR3 has 12 amino acids. CDR3 in amino acids: CASSEGEWEQFF. As DNA, the CDR3 is TGTGCCAGCAGTGAAGGGGAGTGGGAGCAGTTCTTC.

The V gene is TRBV7-2, the J gene TRBJ2-3; 8 bases align to TRBD2. This CDR3 spans 15 amino acids. V lost 8 bases to trimming and J lost 3 bases; unmatched junction nucleotides: 10. Germline V gene sequence: CDR1 SGHTA, CDR2 FQGNSA. The CDR3 DNA sequence: TGTGCCAGCTCGACCCCCCCGGGGGGGACAGATACGCAGTATTTT. This codes for CASSTPPGGTDTQYF.